Each of the 18 T cell receptor beta chains below was sequenced from the same sample in a study of identical twins. TCRdb analysed the 5' RACE reads with MiXCR anew, one entry per CDR3 protein. Here the sample spans about 190,000 distinct CDR3 sequences, approximately 15% being singletons. The same sample was also studied in work on T cells expressing NK-cell markers.

Source material: CD8+ T cells sorted from blood. The receptor set was obtained from a woman in her late teens or twenties in good health.

The chain combines TRBV2 with TRBJ2-7; no reliable D call. V was pared by 2 bases and J by 5 bases, with 10 bases between. CDR1 SNHLY and CDR2 FYNNEI come from the germline V gene. There are 13 residues in the CDR3. This chain's CDR3 is CASSERRLNEQYF. Here the CDR3 DNA reads TGTGCCAGCAGTGAACGGCGTCTGAACGAGCAGTACTTC.

The gene calls are TRBV3-1 and TRBJ2-7; D gene uncertain. V lost 3 bases and J 1 base, leaving 10 bases between the germline ends. Per the germline V gene, CDR1 is LGHDT and CDR2 is YNNKEL (reference sequence). The CDR3 length is 14 residues. CDR3 coding DNA: TGTGCCAGCAGCCACGGACCGGAGTCCTACGAGCAGTACTTC. As protein: CASSHGPESYEQYF.

The CDR3 DNA is TGTGCCAGCATCGAGGACAGGCGGGACCCAGATACGCAGTATTTT. It yields the protein CASIEDRRDPDTQYF. The chain recombines TRBV7-9 with TRBJ2-3; D possibly corresponds to TRBD1 (7 bases). Germline lookup yields CDR1 SEHNR and CDR2 FQNEAQ (reference sequence). This CDR3 comprises 15 residues. Trimming removed 7 bases from V and 4 bases from J, with 18 bases in between.

The genes are TRBV28 and TRBJ2-5; 9 bases align to TRBD1. This CDR3 is built from 16 residues. V trimming: 4 bases; J trimming: 5 bases; junction bases outside the gene matches: 11. The V gene's germline CDR1 is MDHEN and CDR2 SYDVKM. Here the CDR3 reads CASSSPPQGAEETQYF. The CDR3 DNA reads TGTGCCAGCAGTTCACCCCCACAGGGGGCAGAGGAGACCCAGTACTTC.

V gene TRBV6-2 or TRBV6-3 combines with J gene TRBJ2-1; 7 bases fit TRBD2. Losses at the gene ends were 4 bases for V and 7 bases for J; bases not matched to a gene: 7. Looked up from germline, CDR1 is MNHEY and CDR2 is SVGEGT. CDR3 size: 14 residues. CDR3 amino acids: CASSLALAPNEQFF. The CDR3 DNA reads TGTGCCAGCAGTTTAGCACTAGCGCCGAATGAGCAGTTCTTC.

CDR3 in DNA: TGCGCCAGCAGTGAGTTTAGCGGGGGGGCCGAGGATGAGCAGTTCTTC. Translating gives CASSEFSGGAEDEQFF. The V gene is TRBV10-2, the J gene TRBJ2-1, with 11 bases identical to TRBD2. V lost 1 base to trimming and J lost 8 bases; unmatched junction nucleotides: 7. CDR1 is WSHSY, CDR2 SAAADI, per germline. This CDR3 spans 16 amino acids.

This clonotype was picked up a small number of times. The rearrangement links TRBV20-1 to TRBJ2-1; D uncertain. Trimming pared 3 bases from V and 4 bases from J, leaving 16 bases between. Per the germline V gene, CDR1 is DFQATT and CDR2 is SNEGSKA (reference sequence). This CDR3 region has 15 residues. The CDR3 coding sequence is TGCAGTGCTAGTTTAACCGGGCTCCCGTACAATGAGCAGTTCTTC. Encoded protein: CSASLTGLPYNEQFF.

As concerns this clonotype: The junction shows a germline mismatch at one end, possibly a read error. The J gene is TRBJ2-3, the V gene TRBV12-3 or TRBV12-4, with D perhaps matching TRBD1 or TRBD2 (5 bases each). This CDR3 has 14 residues. The CDR3 DNA reads as TGTGCCAGCAGTGACAGCGGACCCACAGATACGCTGTATTTT. Translating gives CASSDSGPTDTLYF.

This clonotype was seen a handful of times. The chain employs TRBV4-1 and TRBJ2-7, with no clear D. Germline CDR1 MGHRA, CDR2 YSYEKL. The CDR3 extends over 13 amino acids. The ends were cut back, 1 base at V and 5 bases at J, with 9 bases in the middle. The CDR3 protein is CASSQVVGHEQYF. The CDR3 DNA reads TGCGCCAGCAGCCAAGTAGTGGGCCACGAGCAGTACTTC.

V is TRBV7-8 and J is TRBJ1-2; TRBD1 might be the D (5 bases). There are 14 residues in the CDR3. Germline assignment: CDR1 SGHVS and CDR2 FQNEAQ. The V and J ends lost 5 bases and 4 bases respectively, with 14 bases between them. This CDR3 is CASSGTEFPYGYTF. CDR3 DNA: TGTGCCAGCAGCGGGACGGAATTTCCCTATGGCTACACCTTC.

This clonotype was found a few times. The CDR3 nucleotides are TGTGCCAGCAGCTCGATGACCGGGACTAGCGCAAAATTATCCTACAATGAGCAGTTCTTC. Translating gives CASSSMTGTSAKLSYNEQFF. The gene calls are TRBV11-1 and TRBJ2-1; 10 positions agree with TRBD2. CDR1 and CDR2 (germline): SGHAT, FQDESV (reference sequence). The CDR3 contains 20 residues. The ends lost 4 bases at V and 1 base at J; junction bases unmatched: 16.

The chain has TRBV6-1 and TRBJ2-1; TRBD2 matches 13 bases. The length of the CDR3 is 16 residues. The V and J ends lost 6 bases and 0 bases, in that order; junction bases with no gene match: 2. The germline gives CDR1 MNHNS, CDR2 SASEGT. CDR3: CASRLAGGSSYNEQFF. The DNA of the CDR3 is TGTGCCAGCAGACTAGCGGGAGGGAGCTCCTACAATGAGCAGTTCTTC.

The V call is TRBV13, the J call TRBJ1-1; no clear D. V was trimmed by 6 bases and J by 6 bases, leaving 11 bases between them. The CDR3 loop spans 12 amino acids. Germline CDR1 and CDR2: PRHDT and FYEKMQ (reference sequence). The CDR3, as DNA: TGTGCCAGCAGTTACCTGGAGGCTGAAGCTTTCTTT. It yields the protein CASSYLEAEAFF.

This clonotype has more than one count but fewer than ten. The chain recombines TRBV4-3 with TRBJ2-6; possible D gene TRBD2, 5 bases. The CDR3 has 16 amino acids. The germline V gene encodes CDR1 LGHNA and CDR2 YSLEER. V gave up 1 base and J gave up 0 bases, with 7 bases separating them. Here the CDR3 reads CASSQARGSGANVLTF. CDR3 nucleotide sequence: TGCGCCAGCAGCCAAGCCCGGGGCTCTGGGGCCAACGTCCTGACTTTC.

Only a few counts were recorded for this clonotype. This chain joins TRBV12-3 or TRBV12-4 and TRBJ2-3; D not certain. V lost 4 bases and J lost 0, with 14 bases in between. The CDR3 runs to 16 residues. The CDR3 loop is CASSSTTVTSTDTQYF. The CDR3 region has the DNA TGTGCCAGCAGTTCCACTACAGTAACTAGCACAGATACGCAGTATTTT.

A few counts support this clonotype. The rearrangement links TRBV14 to TRBJ2-7; 7 positions match TRBD1. Germline assignment: CDR1 SGHDN and CDR2 FVKESK. J lost 6 bases, V lost 6 bases, and 17 bases had no gene match. The CDR3 contains 16 residues. CDR3 sequence reads: CASRPTHTGVSFEQYF. CDR3 sequence (DNA): TGTGCCAGCAGACCTACCCATACAGGGGTTTCTTTCGAGCAGTACTTC. Drawing the rest from reference TRBV14 and TRBJ2-7, the complete variable domain is EAGVTQFPSHSVIEKGQTVTLRCDPISGHDNLYWYRRVMGKEIKFLLHFVKESKQDESGMPNNRFLAERTGGTYSTLKVQPAELEDSGVYFCASRPTHTGVSFEQYFGPGTRLTVT.

This clonotype was seen just once. V usage is TRBV12-3 or TRBV12-4 and J usage is TRBJ2-7, with 8 bases fitting TRBD1. The ends lost 8 bases at V and 7 bases at J; junction bases unmatched: 10. The CDR3 contains 13 residues. The CDR3 region has the DNA TGTGCCAGCGGTAGGGCAGGGGGCAGAGAGCAGTACTTC. Protein sequence: CASGRAGGREQYF.

This clonotype was detected a few times. The genes are TRBV4-1 and TRBJ2-1; 8 bases match TRBD2. CDR3 length: 16 residues. V dropped 5 bases and J dropped 8; count of bases not matched to a gene: 14. Germline lookup yields CDR1 MGHRA and CDR2 YSYEKL. CDR3: CASSVRGTRGLDEQFF. CDR3 DNA: TGCGCCAGCAGCGTAAGGGGGACTAGGGGCTTGGATGAGCAGTTCTTC.